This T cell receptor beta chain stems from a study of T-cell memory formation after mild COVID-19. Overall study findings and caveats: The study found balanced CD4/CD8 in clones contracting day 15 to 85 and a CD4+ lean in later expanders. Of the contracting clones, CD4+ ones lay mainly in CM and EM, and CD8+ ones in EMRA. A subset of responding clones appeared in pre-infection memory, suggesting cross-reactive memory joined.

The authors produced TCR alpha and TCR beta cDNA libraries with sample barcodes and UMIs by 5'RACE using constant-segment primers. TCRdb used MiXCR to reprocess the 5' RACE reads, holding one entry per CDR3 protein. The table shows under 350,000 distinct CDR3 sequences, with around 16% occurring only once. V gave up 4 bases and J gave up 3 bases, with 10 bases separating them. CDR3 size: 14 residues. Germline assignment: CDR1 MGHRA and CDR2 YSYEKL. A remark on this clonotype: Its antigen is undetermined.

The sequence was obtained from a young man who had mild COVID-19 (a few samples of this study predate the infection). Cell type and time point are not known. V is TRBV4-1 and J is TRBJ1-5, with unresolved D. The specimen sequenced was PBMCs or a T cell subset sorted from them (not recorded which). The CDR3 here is CASSPSTVNQPQHF. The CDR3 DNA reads TGCGCCAGCAGCCCTTCAACAGTCAATCAGCCCCAGCATTTT.